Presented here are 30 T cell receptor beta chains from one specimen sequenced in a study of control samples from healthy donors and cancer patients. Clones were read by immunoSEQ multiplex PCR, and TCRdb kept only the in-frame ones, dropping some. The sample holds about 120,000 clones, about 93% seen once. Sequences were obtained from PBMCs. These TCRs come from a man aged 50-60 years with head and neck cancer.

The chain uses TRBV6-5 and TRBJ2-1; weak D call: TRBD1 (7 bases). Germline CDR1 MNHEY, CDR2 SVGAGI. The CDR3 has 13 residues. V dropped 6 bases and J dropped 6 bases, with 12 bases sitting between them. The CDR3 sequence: CASRRDSFNEQFF. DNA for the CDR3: TGTGCCAGCAGGCGGGACAGTTTCAATGAGCAGTTCTTC.

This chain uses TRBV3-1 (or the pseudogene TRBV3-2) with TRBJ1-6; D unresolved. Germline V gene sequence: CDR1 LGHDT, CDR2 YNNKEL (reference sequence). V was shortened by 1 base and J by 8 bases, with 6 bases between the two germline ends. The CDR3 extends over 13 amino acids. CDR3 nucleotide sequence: TGTGCCAGCAGCCAAGCACGTGATTCACCCCTCCACTTT. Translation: CASSQARDSPLHF.

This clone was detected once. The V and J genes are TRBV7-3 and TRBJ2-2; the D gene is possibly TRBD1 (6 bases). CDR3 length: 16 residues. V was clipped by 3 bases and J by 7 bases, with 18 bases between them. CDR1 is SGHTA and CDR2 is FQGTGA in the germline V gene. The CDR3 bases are TGTGCCAGCAGCTTGTGGGACCCCCGAGGGGGCGGGGAGCTGTTTTTT. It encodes CASSLWDPRGGGELFF.

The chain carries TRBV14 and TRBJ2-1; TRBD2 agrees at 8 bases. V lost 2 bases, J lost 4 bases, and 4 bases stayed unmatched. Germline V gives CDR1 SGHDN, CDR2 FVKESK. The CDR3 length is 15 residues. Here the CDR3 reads CASSQLRGGYNEQFF. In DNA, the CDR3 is TGTGCCAGCAGCCAACTCCGGGGGGGATACAATGAGCAGTTCTTC.

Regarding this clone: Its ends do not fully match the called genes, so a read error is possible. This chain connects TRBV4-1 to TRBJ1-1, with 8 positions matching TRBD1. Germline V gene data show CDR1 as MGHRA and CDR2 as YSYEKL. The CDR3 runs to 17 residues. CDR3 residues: CAGSQSPGGQRRTEAFF. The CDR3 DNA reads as TGCGCCGGCAGCCAAAGCCCAGGGGGCCAGCGGAGAACTGAAGCTTTCTTT.

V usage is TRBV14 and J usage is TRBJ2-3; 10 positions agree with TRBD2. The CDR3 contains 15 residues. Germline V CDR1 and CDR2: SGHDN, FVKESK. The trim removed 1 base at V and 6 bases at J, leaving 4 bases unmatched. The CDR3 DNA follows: TGTGCCAGCAGCCAAGTGGGACTAGCGAAGGATACGCAGTATTTT. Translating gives CASSQVGLAKDTQYF. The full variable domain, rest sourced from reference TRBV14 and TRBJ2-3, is EAGVTQFPSHSVIEKGQTVTLRCDPISGHDNLYWYRRVMGKEIKFLLHFVKESKQDESGMPNNRFLAERTGGTYSTLKVQPAELEDSGVYFCASSQVGLAKDTQYFGPGTRLTVL.

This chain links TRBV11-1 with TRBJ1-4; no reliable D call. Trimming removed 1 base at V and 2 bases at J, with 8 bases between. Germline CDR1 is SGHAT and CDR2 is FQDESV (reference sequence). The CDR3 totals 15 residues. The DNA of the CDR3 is TGTGCCAGCAGCTTAGACCCTGCGACTAATGAAAAACTGTTTTTT. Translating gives CASSLDPATNEKLFF.

This CDR3 reads CASSQDRTNYGYTF. The CDR3 DNA reads as TGCGCCAGCAGCCAAGATAGAACTAACTATGGCTACACCTTC. The chain links TRBV4-3 to TRBJ1-2; D unresolved. The germline gives CDR1 LGHNA, CDR2 YSLEER. The V end lost 0 bases, the J end lost 0 bases, and 5 bases lay between the germline ends. There are 14 residues in the CDR3.

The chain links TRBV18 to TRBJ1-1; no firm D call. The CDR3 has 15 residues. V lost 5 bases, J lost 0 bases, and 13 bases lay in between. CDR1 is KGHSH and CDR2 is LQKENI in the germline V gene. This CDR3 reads CASSWVGSLNTEAFF. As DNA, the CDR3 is TGTGCCAGCTCATGGGTAGGATCTCTGAACACTGAAGCTTTCTTT. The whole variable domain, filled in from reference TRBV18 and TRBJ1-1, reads NAGVMQNPRHLVRRRGQEARLRCSPMKGHSHVYWYRQLPEEGLKFMVYLQKENIIDESGMPKERFSAEFPKEGPSILRIQQVVRGDSAAYFCASSWVGSLNTEAFFGQGTRLTVV.

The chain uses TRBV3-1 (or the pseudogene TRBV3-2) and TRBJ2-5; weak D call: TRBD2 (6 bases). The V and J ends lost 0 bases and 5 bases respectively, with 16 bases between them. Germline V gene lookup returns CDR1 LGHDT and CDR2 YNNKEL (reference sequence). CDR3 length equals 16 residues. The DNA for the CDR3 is TGTGCCAGCAGCCAAGAGGGAGGCACGCGGGACGAGACCCAGTACTTC. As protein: CASSQEGGTRDETQYF.

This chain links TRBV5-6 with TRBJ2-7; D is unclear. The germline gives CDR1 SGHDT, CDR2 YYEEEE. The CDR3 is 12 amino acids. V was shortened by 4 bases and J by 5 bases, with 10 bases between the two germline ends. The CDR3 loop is CASSLPENEQYF. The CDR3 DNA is TGTGCCAGCAGCCTCCCGGAGAACGAGCAGTACTTC.

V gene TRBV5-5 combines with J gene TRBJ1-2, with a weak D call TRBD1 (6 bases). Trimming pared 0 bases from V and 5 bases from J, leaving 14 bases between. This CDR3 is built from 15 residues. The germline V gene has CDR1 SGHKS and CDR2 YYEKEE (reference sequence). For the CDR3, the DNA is TGTGCCAGCAGCTTGGTCCTGACAGGATATTATGGCTACACCTTC. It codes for CASSLVLTGYYGYTF.

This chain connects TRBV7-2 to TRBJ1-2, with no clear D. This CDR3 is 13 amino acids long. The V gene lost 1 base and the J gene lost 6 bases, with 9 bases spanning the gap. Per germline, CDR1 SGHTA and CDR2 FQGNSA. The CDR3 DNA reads TGTGCCAGCAGCTTAGAACGGTCCAATGGCTACACCTTC. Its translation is CASSLERSNGYTF.

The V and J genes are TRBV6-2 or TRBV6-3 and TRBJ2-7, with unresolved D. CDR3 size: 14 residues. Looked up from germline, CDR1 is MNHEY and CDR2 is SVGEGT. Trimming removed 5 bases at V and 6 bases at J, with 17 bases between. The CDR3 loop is CASSPTLQAFEQYF. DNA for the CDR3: TGTGCCAGCAGTCCGACGCTACAAGCTTTCGAGCAGTACTTC.

The CDR3 spells CASSFSGASLYNEQFF. The CDR3 nucleotides read TGTGCCAGCAGCTTTTCAGGGGCTAGTCTCTACAATGAGCAGTTCTTC. The V gene is TRBV7-2, the J gene TRBJ2-1; tentative D call: TRBD1 (6 bases). The CDR3 is 16 residues long. Trimming took off 3 bases at V and 3 bases at J, with 15 bases between the two ends. CDR1 is SGHTA, CDR2 FQGNSA, per germline. Full variable domain (remainder filled in from reference TRBV7-2 and TRBJ2-1): GAGVSQSPSNKVTEKGKDVELRCDPISGHTALYWYRQSLGQGLEFLIYFQGNSAPDKSGLPSDRFSAERTGGSVSTLTIQRTQQEDSAVYLCASSFSGASLYNEQFFGPGTRLTVL.

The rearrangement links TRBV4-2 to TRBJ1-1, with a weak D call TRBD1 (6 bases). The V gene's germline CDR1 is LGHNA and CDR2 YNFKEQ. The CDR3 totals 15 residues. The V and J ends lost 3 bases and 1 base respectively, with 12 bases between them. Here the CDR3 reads CASSQGAGENTEAFF. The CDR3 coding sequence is TGTGCCAGCAGCCAGGGGGCTGGGGAGAACACTGAAGCTTTCTTT.

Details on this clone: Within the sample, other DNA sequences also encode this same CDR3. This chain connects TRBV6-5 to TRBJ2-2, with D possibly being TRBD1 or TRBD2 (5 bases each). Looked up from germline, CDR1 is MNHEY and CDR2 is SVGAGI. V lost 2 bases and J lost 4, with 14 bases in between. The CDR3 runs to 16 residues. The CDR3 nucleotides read TGTGCCAGCAGTTACGAGGGGACCCGGGGCACCGGGGAGCTGTTTTTT. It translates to CASSYEGTRGTGELFF.

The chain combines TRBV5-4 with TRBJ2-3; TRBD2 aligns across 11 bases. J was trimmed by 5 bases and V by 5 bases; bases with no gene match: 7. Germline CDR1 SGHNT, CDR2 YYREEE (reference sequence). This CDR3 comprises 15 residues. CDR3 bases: TGTGCCAGCAGGGTAGCGGGGGGGAGAAAAGATACGCAGTATTTT. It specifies CASRVAGGRKDTQYF. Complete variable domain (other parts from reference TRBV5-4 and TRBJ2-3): ETGVTQSPTHLIKTRGQQVTLRCSSQSGHNTVSWYQQALGQGPQFIFQYYREEENGRGNFPPRFSGLQFPNYSSELNVNALELDDSALYLCASRVAGGRKDTQYFGPGTRLTVL.

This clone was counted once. CDR3 residues: CASSYPGTGGEGYTF. CDR3 DNA sequence: TGCGCCAGCAGCTACCCCGGGACAGGGGGAGAAGGCTACACCTTC. The chain links TRBV5-1 to TRBJ1-2; TRBD1 matches 11 bases. Per the germline V gene, CDR1 is SGHRS and CDR2 is YFSETQ. The CDR3 runs 15 residues. V lost 3 bases, J lost 8 bases, and 9 bases stayed unmatched.

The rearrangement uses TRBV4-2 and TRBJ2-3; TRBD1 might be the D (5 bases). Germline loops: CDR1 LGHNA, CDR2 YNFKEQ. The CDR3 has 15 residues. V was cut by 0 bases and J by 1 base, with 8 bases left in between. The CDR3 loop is CASSQEQGRTDTQYF. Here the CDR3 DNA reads TGTGCCAGCAGCCAAGAGCAGGGCCGCACAGATACGCAGTATTTT.

CDR3 region: CASSPRTGTGSQETQYF. In DNA form, the CDR3 reads TGTGCCAGCTCACCACGAACCGGGACAGGGAGTCAAGAGACCCAGTACTTC. V is TRBV18 and J is TRBJ2-5; TRBD1 agrees at 9 bases. The length of the CDR3 is 17 residues. From germline, CDR1 is KGHSH and CDR2 LQKENI. J lost 2 bases, V lost 1 base, and 8 bases had no gene match.

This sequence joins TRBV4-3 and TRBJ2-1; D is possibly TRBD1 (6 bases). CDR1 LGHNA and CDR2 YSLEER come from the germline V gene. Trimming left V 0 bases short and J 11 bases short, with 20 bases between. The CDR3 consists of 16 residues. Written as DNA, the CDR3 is TGCGCCAGCAGCCAAGAGCTGACAAGGGGGAGTATTAAGCAGTTCTTC. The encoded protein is CASSQELTRGSIKQFF.

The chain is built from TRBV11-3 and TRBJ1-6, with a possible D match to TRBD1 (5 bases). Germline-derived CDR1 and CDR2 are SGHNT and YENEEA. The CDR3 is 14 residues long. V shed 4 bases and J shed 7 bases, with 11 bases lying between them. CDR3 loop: CASSWGGPNSPLHF. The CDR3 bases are TGTGCCAGCAGCTGGGGGGGTCCAAATTCACCCCTCCACTTT.

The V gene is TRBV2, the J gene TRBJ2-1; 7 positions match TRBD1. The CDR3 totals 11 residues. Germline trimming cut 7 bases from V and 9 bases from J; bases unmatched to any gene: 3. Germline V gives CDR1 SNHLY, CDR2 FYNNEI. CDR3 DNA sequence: TGTGCCAGCATAGGGGGCGGTGAGCAGTTCTTC. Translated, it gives CASIGGGEQFF.

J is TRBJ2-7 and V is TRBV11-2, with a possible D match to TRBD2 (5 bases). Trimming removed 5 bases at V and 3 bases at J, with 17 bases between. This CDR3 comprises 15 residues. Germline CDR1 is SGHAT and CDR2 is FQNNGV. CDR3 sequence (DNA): TGTGCCAGCAGCCAGTCACCCGCGGGTATCTACGAGCAGTACTTC. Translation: CASSQSPAGIYEQYF. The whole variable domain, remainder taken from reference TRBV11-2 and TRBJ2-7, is EAGVAQSPRYKIIEKRQSVAFWCNPISGHATLYWYQQILGQGPKLLIQFQNNGVVDDSQLPKDRFSAERLKGVDSTLKIQPAKLEDSAVYLCASSQSPAGIYEQYFGPGTRLTVT.

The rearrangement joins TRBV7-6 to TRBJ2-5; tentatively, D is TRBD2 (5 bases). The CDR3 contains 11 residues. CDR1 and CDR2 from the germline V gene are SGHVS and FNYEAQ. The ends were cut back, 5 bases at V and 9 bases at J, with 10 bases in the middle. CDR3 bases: TGTGCCAGCAGCCTCGGGGAGTCCCAGTACTTC. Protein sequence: CASSLGESQYF.

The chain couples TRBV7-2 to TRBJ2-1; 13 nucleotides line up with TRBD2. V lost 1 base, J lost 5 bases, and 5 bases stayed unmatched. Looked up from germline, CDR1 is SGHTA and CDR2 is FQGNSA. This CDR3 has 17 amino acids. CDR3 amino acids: CASSLVGGLAGNNEQFF. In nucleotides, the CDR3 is TGTGCCAGCAGCTTAGTGGGGGGACTAGCGGGGAACAATGAGCAGTTCTTC. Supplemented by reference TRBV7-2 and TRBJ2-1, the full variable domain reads GAGVSQSPSNKVTEKGKDVELRCDPISGHTALYWYRQSLGQGLEFLIYFQGNSAPDKSGLPSDRFSAERTGGSVSTLTIQRTQQEDSAVYLCASSLVGGLAGNNEQFFGPGTRLTVL.

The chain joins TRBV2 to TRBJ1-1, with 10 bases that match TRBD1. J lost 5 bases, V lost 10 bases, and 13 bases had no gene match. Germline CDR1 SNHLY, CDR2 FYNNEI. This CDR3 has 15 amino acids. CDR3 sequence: CATKRDRGSETEAFF. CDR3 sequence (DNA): TGTGCCACAAAGCGGGACAGGGGATCGGAGACTGAAGCTTTCTTT.

The DNA for the CDR3 is TGTGCCAGCAGTCGTCGTCGGACAGGGGGTTGGGGAAAACTGTTTTTT. Translation: CASSRRRTGGWGKLFF. The V gene is TRBV28, the J gene TRBJ1-4, with 10 bases lining up with TRBD1. After removal of 5 bases from V and 10 bases from J, the junction contained 13 bases not matched to a gene. Germline CDR1 MDHEN, CDR2 SYDVKM. CDR3 length equals 16 residues.

The DNA of the CDR3 is TGTGCCAGCAGCTTGTCAGTCAATTCACCCCTCCACTTT. Its translation: CASSLSVNSPLHF. V gene TRBV7-3 combines with J gene TRBJ1-6, with no clear D. The ends were cut back, 3 bases at V and 7 bases at J, with 7 bases in the middle. Per the germline V gene, CDR1 is SGHTA and CDR2 is FQGTGA. The CDR3 totals 13 residues.